The clone carrying this T cell receptor (beta chain) was observed a few times. The record originates from a study of blood T cell repertoires in COVID-19. As for the study in general: COVID-19 samples collected from the United States, Italy and Spain covered acute and convalescent phases. T cells, B-cell-depleted T cells, or PBMCs provided the cDNA or gDNA that served as material.

As handled by the study authors: Nucleated cell number was recorded as an estimate derived from reference gene primer amplification. This table comes from immunoSEQ multiplex PCR, and its TCRdb copy is limited to in-frame clones, with some not included. V, J and clone size were drawn from that table, and D and trimming were deduced from the DNA. The table records about 350,000 clones, approximately 89% of them present only once. Germline V gene sequence: CDR1 MGHDK, CDR2 SYGVNS. The CDR3 length is 17 residues. V dropped 1 base and J dropped 9; count of bases not matched to a gene: 16. Patients at the Seattle site were enrolled during active infection and followed longitudinally.

The sample consisted of peripheral blood. The genes are TRBV25-1 and TRBJ1-2, with TRBD1 matching over 8 bases. The sequence came from a woman in her sixties with COVID-19, enrolled during active disease. DNA of the CDR3: TGTGCCAGCAGTGAATTTGGGCAGGGGGCGAAAATAAGGCGCTACACCTTC. As protein: CASSEFGQGAKIRRYTF.